This T cell receptor beta chain was documented in a study of post-analysis software for immune sequencing data. Overall study: The courses of disease that were included comprised relapsing-remitting, secondary progressive and progressive-relapsing multiple sclerosis. Study conclusions and caveats: About five TRBV segments were more frequent in patients than controls; TRBV5-6, TRBV5-1 and TRBV20-1 belonged to this group. When the samples were clustered directly with F measure, those that had been prepared in the same batch showed strong co-clustering. When compared against controls, multiple sclerosis patients showed significantly lower normalized Chao1 diversity.

A remark on this clonotype: Its antigen is unknown.

Germline loops: CDR1 SGHRS, CDR2 YFSETQ. The CDR3 runs 16 residues. V was pared by 3 bases and J by 0 bases, with 8 bases of the junction left unmatched. Unique molecular identifiers were present in the TCR beta cDNA libraries. Roughly 450,000 cDNA molecules were recovered from an input of 1 to 10 million T cells. TCRdb passed the PCR reads through MiXCR, listing each CDR3 protein once. This table has 600,000 to 700,000 distinct CDR3 sequences, approximately 60% appearing once. Sequenced sample: blood. The receptor comes from a girl aged 2 to 9 with multiple sclerosis. The genes are TRBV5-1 and TRBJ1-2; 7 bases agree with TRBD1. CDR3 in DNA: TGCGCCAGCAGCTCCGGTCCCGGGACAGCTAACTATGGCTACACCTTC. Translation gives CASSSGPGTANYGYTF.